This paragraph covers one T cell receptor beta chain sequence. Its antigen is unidentified. Cultured CD4+ T cells had their DNA profiled by the Oncomine TCR Beta short-read assay. TCRdb called the PCR reads again in MiXCR, with one record for every CDR3 protein. The sample carries roughly 16,000 distinct CDR3 sequences, 44% recorded once. This specimen comes from a study of vaccination and CD4 T cells after COVID-19. The treatment: roughly ten-day PBMC culture with coronavirus spike peptide pools or control peptides (ViraFEST assay). Germline CDR1 is MGHRA and CDR2 is YSYEKL. The CDR3 totals 14 residues. V shed 6 bases, J shed 1 base, and the junction held 4 bases outside the gene matches.

This sequence was found in a human donor who had recovered from COVID-19. The chain combines TRBV4-1 with TRBJ2-3, with 7 bases aligning to TRBD2. The source material was CD4+ T cells from blood, cultured in vitro. CDR3 DNA: TGCGCCAGCAGACCGGCGGGGGGCACAGATACGCAGTATTTT. This codes for CASRPAGGTDTQYF.